Below are 23 T cell receptor beta chains sequenced from a single sample in a study of blood T cell repertoires in COVID-19 (TCRdb year 2020). To prepare the library, the immunoSEQ multiplex PCR assay was applied. Not all clones reach the TCRdb copy of this immuneACCESS table, which keeps in-frame sequences only. Checked studies attribute under half of the gap to unresolved V genes and leave the rest unexplained. The sample yields roughly 300,000 clones; about 86% were counted once. 1% to 1.5% of the sample is in the top ten clones. The specimen sequenced was peripheral blood. These receptors came from a woman aged 50 to 65 with acute or convalescent COVID-19.

On this clone itself: The junction does not match germline at one end; this may be a read error. V and J are TRBV5-4 and TRBJ1-2; possible D gene TRBD1, 5 bases. The CDR3 length is 11 residues. CDR1 is SGHNT and CDR2 is YYREEE in the germline V gene (reference sequence). CDR3 nucleotide sequence: TGTGCCAGCAGCCTACGGACAAGAGTCTTCTTC. Its protein is CASSLRTRVFF.

CDR3 sequence reads: CASSFYDRGIYEQYF. The CDR3 DNA sequence: TGTGCCAGCAGCTTCTACGACAGGGGGATATACGAGCAGTACTTC. The rearrangement joins TRBV7-8 to TRBJ2-7, with 9 bases lining up with TRBD1. CDR3 length: 15 residues. V gave up 3 bases and J gave up 4 bases; unmatched junction bases: 7. Per germline, CDR1 SGHVS and CDR2 FQNEAQ.

The chain has TRBV24-1 and TRBJ1-5; TRBD1 matches at 7 bases. The CDR3 covers 16 residues. J lost 5 bases, V lost 3 bases, and 9 bases had no gene match. Germline assignment: CDR1 KGHDR and CDR2 SFDVKD. The CDR3, as DNA: TGTGCCACCAGTGATACCGCCGGGACAGCTGATCAGCCCCAGCATTTT. Translation: CATSDTAGTADQPQHF.

The chain links TRBV5-8 to TRBJ2-3; tentatively, D is TRBD1 (6 bases). The ends were cut back, 0 bases at V and 1 base at J, with 12 bases in the middle. This CDR3 region has 16 residues. From germline, CDR1 is SGHTS and CDR2 YDEGEE. CDR3 in amino acids: CASSLETAGGTDTQYF. In DNA, the CDR3 is TGTGCCAGCAGCTTGGAGACGGCAGGGGGCACAGATACGCAGTATTTT.

The chain recombines TRBV19 with TRBJ2-7; D may be TRBD1 (6 bases). CDR1 is LNHDA, CDR2 SQIVND, per germline (reference sequence). V lost 5 bases and J 0 bases, leaving 8 bases between the germline ends. The CDR3 covers 13 residues. The CDR3 DNA reads as TGTGCCAGTAGTCGGGACATCTCCTACGAGCAGTACTTC. Translated: CASSRDISYEQYF.

V usage is TRBV19 and J usage is TRBJ1-1; TRBD1 matches at 11 bases. Germline loops: CDR1 LNHDA, CDR2 SQIVND (reference sequence). The CDR3 totals 14 residues. Trimming at V came to 5 bases and at J to 4 bases, leaving 3 bases not matched to a gene. The CDR3 protein is CASSLGTGGTEAFF. CDR3 DNA sequence: TGTGCCAGTAGTCTCGGGACAGGGGGCACTGAAGCTTTCTTT. The full variable domain, with the rest looked up from reference TRBV19 and TRBJ1-1, is DGGITQSPKYLFRKEGQNVTLSCEQNLNHDAMYWYRQDPGQGLRLIYYSQIVNDFQKGDIAEGYSVSREKKESFPLTVTSAQKNPTAFYLCASSLGTGGTEAFFGQGTRLTVV.

The chain employs TRBV5-1 and TRBJ2-7; D might be TRBD2 (5 bases). The CDR3 contains 13 residues. CDR1 SGHRS and CDR2 YFSETQ come from the germline V gene. V lost 0 bases and J 7 bases, leaving 11 bases between the germline ends. CDR3 in amino acids: CASSLEPRREQYV. In DNA, the CDR3 is TGCGCCAGCAGCTTGGAACCCAGGAGGGAGCAGTACGTC.

The J gene is TRBJ2-5, the V gene TRBV12-5, with TRBD1 matching 8 bases. Per germline, CDR1 LGHNT and CDR2 FRNRAP. V lost 1 base to trimming and J lost 5 bases; unmatched junction nucleotides: 9. This CDR3 region has 16 residues. In DNA form, the CDR3 reads TGTGCTAGTGGTTTGGCGATCAGGGGGCTGGGGGAGACCCAGTACTTC. It translates to CASGLAIRGLGETQYF.

The chain joins TRBV3-1 (or the pseudogene TRBV3-2) to TRBJ1-4; unclear D gene. The germline gives CDR1 LGHDT, CDR2 YNNKEL (reference sequence). V was clipped by 2 bases and J by 3 bases, with 16 bases between them. There are 17 residues in the CDR3. This chain's CDR3 is CASSQPRWRAANEKLFF. CDR3 DNA: TGTGCCAGCAGCCAACCCCGGTGGAGGGCGGCTAATGAAAAACTGTTTTTT.

This clone was recorded only once. The chain employs TRBV5-5 and TRBJ1-1; 7 bases line up with TRBD1. The length of the CDR3 is 13 residues. Germline CDR1 SGHKS, CDR2 YYEKEE (reference sequence). V trimming: 6 bases; J trimming: 2 bases; junction bases outside the gene matches: 4. CDR3 coding DNA: TGTGCCAGCAAGACAGGGACTAACACTGAAGCTTTCTTT. It translates to CASKTGTNTEAFF. Looking up the rest from reference TRBV5-5 and TRBJ1-1 gives the full variable domain: DAGVTQSPTHLIKTRGQQVTLRCSPISGHKSVSWYQQVLGQGPQFIFQYYEKEERGRGNFPDRFSARQFPNYSSELNVNALLLGDSALYLCASKTGTNTEAFFGQGTRLTVV.

This rearrangement joins TRBV7-2 to TRBJ1-5, with a possible D match to TRBD1 (6 bases). Germline V gene lookup returns CDR1 SGHTA and CDR2 FQGNSA. Trimming cost V 1 base and J 1 base, with 8 bases left between them. The CDR3 has 15 amino acids. The CDR3 DNA reads TGTGCCAGCAGCTTAGGAGGACAGAGCAATCAGCCCCAGCATTTT. Residues: CASSLGGQSNQPQHF.

The chain employs TRBV9 and TRBJ1-4, with a tentative D call TRBD1 (5 bases). The ends were cut back, 0 bases at V and 8 bases at J, with 11 bases in the middle. There are 14 residues in the CDR3. Germline CDR1 SGDLS, CDR2 YYNGEE. The CDR3 reads CASSVGGDGEKLFF. The CDR3 DNA follows: TGTGCCAGCAGCGTAGGGGGCGATGGGGAAAAACTGTTTTTT.

The chain combines TRBV14 with TRBJ1-2; possible D gene TRBD1, 6 bases. CDR3 size: 13 residues. Trimming cost V 3 bases and J 4 bases, with 9 bases left between them. Per the germline V gene, CDR1 is SGHDN and CDR2 is FVKESK. CDR3 DNA sequence: TGTGCCAGCAGCCATGGACAGCTCTATGGCTACACCTTC. The encoded protein is CASSHGQLYGYTF.

The rearrangement joins TRBV7-3 to TRBJ1-1, with D possibly matching TRBD1 (5 bases). Trimming took 5 bases from V and 2 from J, leaving 12 bases between them. The CDR3 is 14 residues long. CDR1 is SGHTA and CDR2 is FQGTGA in the germline V gene. The CDR3 protein is CASSPGLSNTEAFF. In nucleotides, the CDR3 is TGTGCCAGCAGCCCGGGACTCTCCAACACTGAAGCTTTCTTT.

The chain employs TRBV2 and TRBJ2-5, with D possibly being TRBD1 (6 bases). Germline V lookup: CDR1 SNHLY, CDR2 FYNNEI. CDR3 length: 14 residues. V dropped 4 bases and J dropped 5 bases, with 14 bases sitting between them. The CDR3, as DNA: TGTGCCAGCAGTGTGACATGGGGGCTGGAGACCCAGTACTTC. It codes for CASSVTWGLETQYF. Full variable domain (remainder filled in from reference TRBV2 and TRBJ2-5): EPEVTQTPSHQVTQMGQEVILRCVPISNHLYFYWYRQILGQKVEFLVSFYNNEISEKSEIFDDQFSVERPDGSNFTLKIRSTKLEDSAMYFCASSVTWGLETQYFGPGTRLLVL.

This chain links TRBV7-9 with TRBJ1-1; tentatively, D is TRBD1 (5 bases). V gave up 4 bases and J gave up 4 bases, with 7 bases separating them. Per germline, CDR1 SEHNR and CDR2 FQNEAQ (reference sequence). The CDR3 sequence is 12 residues long. This CDR3 reads CASSWGGTEAFF. The CDR3, as DNA: TGTGCCAGCAGCTGGGGGGGCACTGAAGCTTTCTTT.

This clone was seen a few times. This chain uses TRBV5-4 with TRBJ2-2, with D hard to call. This CDR3 is 15 amino acids long. V shed 0 bases and J shed 4 bases, with 10 bases lying between them. Per the germline V gene, CDR1 is SGHNT and CDR2 is YYREEE (reference sequence). The CDR3 DNA follows: TGTGCCAGCAGCTTGGAGCCGGGTCGCACCGGGGAGCTGTTTTTT. Translation gives CASSLEPGRTGELFF.

The count of this clone is one. The V gene is TRBV7-9, the J gene TRBJ1-1, with D possibly being TRBD1 (6 bases). V shed 6 bases and J shed 0 bases, with 14 bases lying between them. Germline assignment: CDR1 SEHNR and CDR2 FQNEAQ (reference sequence). The CDR3 length is 15 residues. The CDR3 coding sequence is TGTGCCAGCAGGGAGGTCGGACAGTTGAACACTGAAGCTTTCTTT. It is translated as CASREVGQLNTEAFF. Full variable domain (rest looked up from reference TRBV7-9 and TRBJ1-1): DTGVSQNPRHKITKRGQNVTFRCDPISEHNRLYWYRQTLGQGPEFLTYFQNEAQLEKSRLLSDRFSAERPKGSFSTLEIQRTEQGDSAMYLCASREVGQLNTEAFFGQGTRLTVV.

A few counts support this clone. V is TRBV30 and J is TRBJ1-3, with 7 bases that match TRBD1. Germline V gene sequence: CDR1 GTSNPN, CDR2 SVGIG (reference sequence). V was clipped by 3 bases and J by 7 bases; unmatched bases: 12. This CDR3 is 15 amino acids long. Written as DNA, the CDR3 is TGTGCCTGGAGCTCCGCGACGACAGGGAGGAACACCATATATTTT. The encoded protein is CAWSSATTGRNTIYF.

J is TRBJ2-5 and V is TRBV3-1 (or the pseudogene TRBV3-2), with 8 bases identical to TRBD2. CDR3 length equals 14 residues. V was clipped by 2 bases and J by 3 bases; unmatched bases: 2. Germline CDR1 is LGHDT and CDR2 is YNNKEL (reference sequence). CDR3 loop: CASSQRGLEETQYF. DNA for the CDR3: TGTGCCAGCAGCCAACGGGGACTAGAAGAGACCCAGTACTTC.

This clone has ten or more counts. The chain has TRBV7-2 and TRBJ1-2; D call uncertain. Per germline, CDR1 SGHTA and CDR2 FQGNSA. The CDR3 is made up of 15 amino acids. Trimming cost V 1 base and J 4 bases, with 13 bases left between them. CDR3 nucleotide sequence: TGTGCCAGCAGCTTAGACGGTTCTAATCTCTATGGCTACACCTTC. It translates to CASSLDGSNLYGYTF.

The gene calls are TRBV10-3 and TRBJ1-2; possibly TRBD1 for D (5 bases). Germline V gene sequence: CDR1 ENHRY, CDR2 SYGVKD. V gave up 3 bases and J gave up 2 bases, with 10 bases separating them. CDR3 size: 14 residues. CDR3 coding DNA: TGTGCCATCAGTGATGCGCAGGGCAACTATGGCTACACCTTC. Translation gives CAISDAQGNYGYTF.

CDR3 residues: CASSATFQGRNTEAFF. The CDR3, as DNA: TGTGCCAGCAGTGCCACCTTTCAGGGAAGGAACACTGAAGCTTTCTTT. This rearrangement joins TRBV9 to TRBJ1-1; possibly TRBD1 for D (5 bases). From germline, CDR1 is SGDLS and CDR2 YYNGEE. Trimming stripped 5 bases from V and 1 base from J, with 18 bases between. The CDR3 spans 16 residues.